This TCR beta chain was recovered during a study of metastatic and nonmetastatic thyroid tumors. Study background: The authors compared repertoires across blood and tumor or nodule tissue from malignant and benign thyroid patients. Study findings and constraints: Patients with malignant thyroid tumors reportedly had significantly higher TCR beta diversity than those with benign nodules, in blood and tumor.

This clone was counted at least ten times. Its antigen is not identified. This CDR3 region has 13 residues. CDR1 is SGHNT and CDR2 is YYREEE in the germline V gene (reference sequence). Deletions cut 4 bases from V and 5 bases from J, with 12 bases between. Patients underwent thyroid surgery, and none had received any treatment before it. From the PCR reads, TCRdb re-called clones with MiXCR. Among some 15,000 clones, under 35% were seen once, and the ten largest hold roughly 14%. The clonotype comes from a female donor with papillary thyroid cancer or a benign thyroid nodule (not recorded which). Some clones in this sample may be carry-over from other donors' samples. The sequenced sample was adjacent normal tissue. The V and J genes are TRBV5-4 and TRBJ1-1; no clear D. Here the CDR3 reads CASSAWARTEAFF. Written as DNA, the CDR3 is TGTGCCAGCAGCGCCTGGGCGAGGACTGAAGCTTTCTTT.